The 4 T cell receptor beta chains reported below all come from one sample, sequenced in a study of blood T cell repertoires in COVID-19 (dated by TCRdb to 2019 to 2021). Library construction relied on the immunoSEQ multiplex PCR assay. TCRdb re-hosts the immuneACCESS table, in-frame sequences only. Its copies lack some clones; in the studies checked, an unresolved V gene accounts for under half of them, and the cause for the rest is not known. The sample data list tens of thousands of clones, and 85% to 90% of these were observed just once. Clones ranked in the top ten supply about 4.1% of the sample. Material for sequencing was peripheral blood. These receptors all come from a man in his sixties with acute or convalescent COVID-19.

The gene calls are TRBV7-9 and TRBJ2-7, with D perhaps matching TRBD2 (5 bases). The CDR3 has 12 amino acids. The V end lost 7 bases, the J end lost 5 bases, and 12 bases lay between the germline ends. The germline gives CDR1 SEHNR, CDR2 FQNEAQ (reference sequence). CDR3: CASTLHGDEQYF. The CDR3 DNA reads TGTGCCAGCACCCTCCACGGGGACGAGCAGTACTTC.

To note about this clone: A junction boundary mismatches the germline segment, possibly from a read error. This chain's CDR3 is CASSLGVAGIETQYF. CDR3 DNA sequence: TGTGCTAGCAGCTTAGGGGTAGCGGGGATAGAGACCCAGTACTTC. J is TRBJ2-5 and V is TRBV7-7; 8 bases align to TRBD2. The CDR3 has 15 amino acids. The germline V gene has CDR1 SSHAT and CDR2 FNYEAQ (reference sequence). Full variable domain (outside the CDR3, taken from reference TRBV7-7 and TRBJ2-5): GAGVSQSPRYKVTKRGQDVTLRCDPISSHATLYWYQQALGQGPEFLTYFNYEAQPDKSGLPSDRFSAERPEGSISTLTIQRTEQRDSAMYRCASSLGVAGIETQYFGPGTRLLVL.

This chain connects TRBV5-6 to TRBJ1-2, with D unresolved. The V gene lost 0 bases and the J gene lost 7 bases, with 13 bases spanning the gap. Germline V gives CDR1 SGHDT, CDR2 YYEEEE. The CDR3 runs 14 residues. CDR3 in amino acids: CASSLGEARGGYTF. The CDR3 nucleotides are TGTGCCAGCAGCTTGGGAGAGGCCCGGGGTGGCTACACCTTC. Filled out from reference TRBV5-6 and TRBJ1-2, the complete variable domain reads DAGVTQSPTHLIKTRGQQVTLRCSPKSGHDTVSWYQQALGQGPQFIFQYYEEEERQRGNFPDRFSGHQFPNYSSELNVNALLLGDSALYLCASSLGEARGGYTFGSGTRLTVV.

V is TRBV7-2 and J is TRBJ2-3, with D unresolved. Germline V lookup: CDR1 SGHTA, CDR2 FQGNSA. Trimming shortened V by 2 bases and J by 6 bases, and 3 bases separated the two germline ends. This CDR3 has 11 amino acids. The CDR3 here is CASSLYDTQYF. The DNA for the CDR3 is TGTGCCAGCAGCTTATATGATACGCAGTATTTT.